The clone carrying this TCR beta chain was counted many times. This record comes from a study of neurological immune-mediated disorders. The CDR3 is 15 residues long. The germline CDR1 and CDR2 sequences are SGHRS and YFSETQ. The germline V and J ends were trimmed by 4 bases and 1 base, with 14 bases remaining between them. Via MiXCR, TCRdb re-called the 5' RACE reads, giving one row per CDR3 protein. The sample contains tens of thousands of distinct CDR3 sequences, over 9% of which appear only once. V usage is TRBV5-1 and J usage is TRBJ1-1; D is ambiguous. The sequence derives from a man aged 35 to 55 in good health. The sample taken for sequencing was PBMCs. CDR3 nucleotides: TGCGCCAGCAGCCGGATCGGACTGCCGAACACTGAAGCTTTCTTT. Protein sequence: CASSRIGLPNTEAFF.